The sequence of this T cell receptor beta chain was determined in a study of regulatory T cells in long-lasting Graves disease. The overall study: Persistent cases took antithyroid drugs over 5 years and stayed TSH receptor antibody positive.

TCR beta libraries were built with iRepertoire HTBI primers and Arm-PCR of CDR3 regions. MiXCR, run by TCRdb on the multiplex PCR reads, gives a single entry per CDR3 protein. The table records around 450,000 distinct CDR3 sequences, 20% to 25% of them present only once. This clonotype turned up a few times. Specified time point: persistent/refractory GD, antithyroid drugs over 5 years with positive TRAb. PBMC-derived RNA was used for the TCR library. Germline CDR1 is SGHTA and CDR2 is FQGNSA. The ends were cut back, 1 base at V and 3 bases at J, with 15 bases in the middle. The CDR3 extends over 16 amino acids.

This sequence was found in a female donor with Graves disease. V gene TRBV7-2 combines with J gene TRBJ1-2; TRBD1 might be the D (6 bases). The source material was peripheral blood mononuclear cells (PBMCs), sampled when the disease was refractory, from a patient treated with antithyroid drugs. CDR3 DNA: TGTGCCAGCAGCTTAGGGCCGGGGGCTATGGACTATGGCTACACCTTC. Amino acids: CASSLGPGAMDYGYTF.